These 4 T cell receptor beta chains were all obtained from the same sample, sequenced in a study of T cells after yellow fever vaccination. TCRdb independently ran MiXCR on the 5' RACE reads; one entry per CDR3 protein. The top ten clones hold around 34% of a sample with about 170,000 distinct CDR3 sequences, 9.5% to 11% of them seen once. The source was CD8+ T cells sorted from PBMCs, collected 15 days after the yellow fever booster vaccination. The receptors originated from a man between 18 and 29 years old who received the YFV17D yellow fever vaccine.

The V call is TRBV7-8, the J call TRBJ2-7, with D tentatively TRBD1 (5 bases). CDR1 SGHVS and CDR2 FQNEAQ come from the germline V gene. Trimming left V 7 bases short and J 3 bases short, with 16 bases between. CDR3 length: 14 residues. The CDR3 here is CASTPAAGYYEQYF. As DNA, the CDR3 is TGTGCCAGCACTCCCGCAGCAGGGTACTACGAGCAGTACTTC.

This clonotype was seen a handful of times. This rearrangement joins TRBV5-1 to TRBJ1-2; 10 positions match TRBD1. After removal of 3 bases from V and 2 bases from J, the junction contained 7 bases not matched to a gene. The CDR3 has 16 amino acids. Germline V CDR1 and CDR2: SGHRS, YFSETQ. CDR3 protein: CASSSTGGRRNYGYTF. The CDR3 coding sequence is TGCGCCAGCAGCTCGACAGGGGGCAGGAGGAACTATGGCTACACCTTC.

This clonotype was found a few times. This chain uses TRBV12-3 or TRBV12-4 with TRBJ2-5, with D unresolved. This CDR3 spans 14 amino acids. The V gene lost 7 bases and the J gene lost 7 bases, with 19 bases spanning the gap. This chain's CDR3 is CASTNMGLAGTQYF. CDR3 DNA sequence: TGTGCCAGCACCAACATGGGCCTTGCTGGGACCCAGTACTTC.

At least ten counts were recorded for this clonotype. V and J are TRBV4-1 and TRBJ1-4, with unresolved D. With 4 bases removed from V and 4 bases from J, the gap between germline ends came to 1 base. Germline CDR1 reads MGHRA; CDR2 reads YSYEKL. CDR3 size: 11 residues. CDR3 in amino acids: CASSLNEKLFF. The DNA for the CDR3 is TGCGCCAGCAGCCTTAATGAAAAACTGTTTTTT.